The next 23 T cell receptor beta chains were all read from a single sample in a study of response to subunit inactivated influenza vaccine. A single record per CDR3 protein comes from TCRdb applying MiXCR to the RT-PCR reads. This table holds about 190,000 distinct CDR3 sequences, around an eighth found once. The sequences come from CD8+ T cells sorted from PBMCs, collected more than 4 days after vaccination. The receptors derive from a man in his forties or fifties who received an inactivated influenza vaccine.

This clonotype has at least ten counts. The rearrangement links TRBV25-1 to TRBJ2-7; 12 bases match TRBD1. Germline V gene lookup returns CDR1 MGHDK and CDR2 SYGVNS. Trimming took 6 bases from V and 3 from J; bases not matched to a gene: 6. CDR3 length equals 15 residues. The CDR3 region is CASSAGQGAIYEQYF. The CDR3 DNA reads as TGTGCCAGCAGCGCGGGACAGGGGGCGATCTACGAGCAGTACTTC.

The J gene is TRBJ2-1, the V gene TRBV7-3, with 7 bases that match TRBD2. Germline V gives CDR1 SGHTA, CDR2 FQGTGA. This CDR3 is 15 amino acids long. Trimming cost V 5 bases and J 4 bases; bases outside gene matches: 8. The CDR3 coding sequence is TGTGCCAGCAGCCTTGGAGCGGGACGGTACAATGAGCAGTTCTTC. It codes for CASSLGAGRYNEQFF. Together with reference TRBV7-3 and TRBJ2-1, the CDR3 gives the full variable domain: GAGVSQTPSNKVTEKGKYVELRCDPISGHTALYWYRQSLGQGPEFLIYFQGTGAADDSGLPNDRFFAVRPEGSVSTLKIQRTERGDSAVYLCASSLGAGRYNEQFFGPGTRLTVL.

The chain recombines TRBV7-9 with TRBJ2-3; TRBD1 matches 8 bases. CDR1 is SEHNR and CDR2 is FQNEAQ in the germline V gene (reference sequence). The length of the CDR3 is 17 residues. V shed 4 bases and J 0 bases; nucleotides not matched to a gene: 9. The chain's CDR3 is CASSSPLRQGSTDTQYF. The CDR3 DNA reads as TGTGCCAGCAGCTCCCCCCTCAGACAGGGGAGCACAGATACGCAGTATTTT.

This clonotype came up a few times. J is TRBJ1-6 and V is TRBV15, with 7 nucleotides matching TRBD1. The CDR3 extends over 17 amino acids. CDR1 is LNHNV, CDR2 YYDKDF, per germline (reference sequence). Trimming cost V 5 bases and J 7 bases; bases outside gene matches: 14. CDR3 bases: TGTGCCACCAGCTTCGACAAGGGGGCACCTTCCAATTCACCCCTCCACTTT. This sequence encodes CATSFDKGAPSNSPLHF. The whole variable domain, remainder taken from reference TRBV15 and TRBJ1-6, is DAMVIQNPRYQVTQFGKPVTLSCSQTLNHNVMYWYQQKSSQAPKLLFHYYDKDFNNEADTPDNFQSRRPNTSFCFLDIRSPGLGDTAMYLCATSFDKGAPSNSPLHFGNGTRLTVT.

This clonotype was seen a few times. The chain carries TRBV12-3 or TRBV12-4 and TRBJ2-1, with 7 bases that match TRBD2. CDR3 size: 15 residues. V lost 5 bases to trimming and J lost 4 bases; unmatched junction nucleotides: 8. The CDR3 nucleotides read TGTGCCAGCAGTACCAACTGGGAGGGGTACAATGAGCAGTTCTTC. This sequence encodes CASSTNWEGYNEQFF.

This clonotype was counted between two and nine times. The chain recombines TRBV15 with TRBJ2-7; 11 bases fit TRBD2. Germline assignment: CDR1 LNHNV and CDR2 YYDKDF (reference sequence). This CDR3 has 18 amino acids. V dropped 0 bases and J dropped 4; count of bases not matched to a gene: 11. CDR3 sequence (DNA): TGTGCCACCAGCAGAGATAGCCACCCTACTAGCGGGAGTTACGAGCAGTACTTC. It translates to CATSRDSHPTSGSYEQYF.

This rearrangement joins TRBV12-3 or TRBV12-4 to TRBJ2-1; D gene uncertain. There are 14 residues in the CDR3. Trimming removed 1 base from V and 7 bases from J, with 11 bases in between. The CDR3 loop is CASSLVRTTNEQFF. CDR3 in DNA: TGTGCCAGCAGTTTAGTTCGGACCACAAATGAGCAGTTCTTC.

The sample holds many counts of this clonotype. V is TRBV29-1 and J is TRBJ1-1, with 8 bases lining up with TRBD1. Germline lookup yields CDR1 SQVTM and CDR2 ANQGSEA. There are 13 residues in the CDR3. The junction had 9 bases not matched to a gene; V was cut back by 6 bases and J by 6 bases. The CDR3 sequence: CSVEPGGASEAFF. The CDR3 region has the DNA TGCAGCGTCGAACCAGGGGGCGCGTCTGAAGCTTTCTTT.

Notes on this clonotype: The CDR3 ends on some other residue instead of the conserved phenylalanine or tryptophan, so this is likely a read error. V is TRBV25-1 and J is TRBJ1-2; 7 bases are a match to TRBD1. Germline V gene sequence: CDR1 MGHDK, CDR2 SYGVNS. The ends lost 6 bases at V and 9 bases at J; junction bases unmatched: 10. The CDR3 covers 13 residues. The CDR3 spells CASSPTGEGSYTS. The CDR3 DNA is TGTGCCAGCAGCCCTACAGGGGAAGGAAGCTACACCTCC.

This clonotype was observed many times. DNA of the CDR3: TGTGCCAGCAGTTTATTGGCTAGCGGGAACCCCTACAATGAGCAGTTCTTC. Its translation is CASSLLASGNPYNEQFF. The chain has TRBV27 and TRBJ2-1, with 9 bases aligning to TRBD2. This CDR3 has 17 residues. Germline trimming cut 1 base from V and 2 bases from J; bases unmatched to any gene: 6. The germline V gene has CDR1 MNHEY and CDR2 SMNVEV (reference sequence).

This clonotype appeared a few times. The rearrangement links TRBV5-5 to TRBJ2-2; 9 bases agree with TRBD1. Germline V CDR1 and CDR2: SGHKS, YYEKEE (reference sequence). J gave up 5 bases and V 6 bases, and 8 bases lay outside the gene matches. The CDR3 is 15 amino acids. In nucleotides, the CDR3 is TGTGCCAGCAACCCGACAGGGGGTTGGACCGGGGAGCTGTTTTTT. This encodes CASNPTGGWTGELFF.

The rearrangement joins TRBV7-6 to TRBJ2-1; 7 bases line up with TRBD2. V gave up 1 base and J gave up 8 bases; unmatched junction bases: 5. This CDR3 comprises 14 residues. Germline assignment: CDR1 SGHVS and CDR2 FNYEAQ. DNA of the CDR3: TGTGCCAGCAGCTTAGAATCGGGGAGGGATGAGCAGTTCTTC. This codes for CASSLESGRDEQFF.

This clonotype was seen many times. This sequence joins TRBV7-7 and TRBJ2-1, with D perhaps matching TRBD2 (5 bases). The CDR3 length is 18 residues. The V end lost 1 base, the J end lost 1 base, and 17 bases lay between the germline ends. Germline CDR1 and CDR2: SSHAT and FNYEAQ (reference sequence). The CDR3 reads CASSLGPYSSRSYNEQFF. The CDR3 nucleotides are TGTGCCAGCAGCTTAGGCCCTTATTCTAGCCGATCCTACAATGAGCAGTTCTTC. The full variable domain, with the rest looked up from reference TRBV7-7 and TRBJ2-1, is GAGVSQSPRYKVTKRGQDVTLRCDPISSHATLYWYQQALGQGPEFLTYFNYEAQPDKSGLPSDRFSAERPEGSISTLTIQRTEQRDSAMYRCASSLGPYSSRSYNEQFFGPGTRLTVL.

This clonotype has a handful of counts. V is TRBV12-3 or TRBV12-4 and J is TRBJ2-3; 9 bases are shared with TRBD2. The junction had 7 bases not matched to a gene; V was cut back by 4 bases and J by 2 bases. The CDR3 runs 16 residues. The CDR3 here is CASSYPGLATTDTQYF. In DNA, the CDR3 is TGTGCCAGCAGTTATCCGGGACTAGCCACCACAGATACGCAGTATTTT.

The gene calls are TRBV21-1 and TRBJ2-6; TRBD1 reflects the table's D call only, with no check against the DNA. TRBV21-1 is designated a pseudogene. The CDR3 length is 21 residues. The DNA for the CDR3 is TGTGCCAGCAGCCACACAGGACCGGGGGGGCCGAATTATGCTGGGGCCAACGTCCTGACTTTC. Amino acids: CASSHTGPGGPNYAGANVLTF.

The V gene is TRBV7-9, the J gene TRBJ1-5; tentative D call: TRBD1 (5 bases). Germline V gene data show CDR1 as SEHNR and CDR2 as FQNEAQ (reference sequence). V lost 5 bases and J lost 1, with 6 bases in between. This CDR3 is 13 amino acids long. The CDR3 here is CASSRDSNQPQHF. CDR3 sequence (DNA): TGTGCCAGCAGCCGGGACAGCAATCAGCCCCAGCATTTT.

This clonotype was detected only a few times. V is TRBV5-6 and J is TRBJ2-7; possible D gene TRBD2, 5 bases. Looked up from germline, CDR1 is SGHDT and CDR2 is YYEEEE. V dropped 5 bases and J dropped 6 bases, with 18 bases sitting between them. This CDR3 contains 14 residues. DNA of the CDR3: TGTGCCAGCAGTCGGACTGATAAGCGTGGCGAGCAGTACTTC. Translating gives CASSRTDKRGEQYF.

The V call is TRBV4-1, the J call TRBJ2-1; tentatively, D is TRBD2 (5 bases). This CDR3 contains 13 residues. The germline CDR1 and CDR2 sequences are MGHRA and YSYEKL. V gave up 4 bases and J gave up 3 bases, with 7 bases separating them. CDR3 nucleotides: TGCGCCAGCAGCCCGGGATTCTACAATGAGCAGTTCTTC. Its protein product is CASSPGFYNEQFF.

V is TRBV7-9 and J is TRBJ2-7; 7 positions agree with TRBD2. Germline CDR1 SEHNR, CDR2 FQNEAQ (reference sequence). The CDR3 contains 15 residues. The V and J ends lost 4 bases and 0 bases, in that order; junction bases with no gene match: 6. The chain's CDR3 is CASSSLADPSYEQYF. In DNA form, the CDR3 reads TGTGCCAGCAGCTCCCTAGCGGACCCCTCCTACGAGCAGTACTTC.

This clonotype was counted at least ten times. The CDR3 spells CATSDLSGDPTDTQYF. CDR3 DNA: TGTGCCACCAGTGATTTGTCAGGGGACCCCACAGATACGCAGTATTTT. The chain combines TRBV24-1 with TRBJ2-3; tentative D call: TRBD1 (6 bases). The CDR3 length is 16 residues. CDR1 is KGHDR, CDR2 SFDVKD, per germline. V was pared by 0 bases and J by 2 bases, with 11 bases between.

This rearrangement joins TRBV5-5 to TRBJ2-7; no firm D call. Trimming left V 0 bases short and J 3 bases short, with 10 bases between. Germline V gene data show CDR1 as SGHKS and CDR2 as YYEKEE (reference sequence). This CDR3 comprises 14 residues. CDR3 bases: TGTGCCAGCAGCTTGGATGGTCAGATCTACGAGCAGTACTTC. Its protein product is CASSLDGQIYEQYF.

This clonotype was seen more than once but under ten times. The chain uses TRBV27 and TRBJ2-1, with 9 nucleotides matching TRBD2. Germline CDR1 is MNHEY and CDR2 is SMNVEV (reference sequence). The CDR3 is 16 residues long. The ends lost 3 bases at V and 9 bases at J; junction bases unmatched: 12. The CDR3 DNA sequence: TGTGCCAGCAGTTTTAATGGGGCGGGAGGGCCGGTTGAGCAGTTCTTC. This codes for CASSFNGAGGPVEQFF.

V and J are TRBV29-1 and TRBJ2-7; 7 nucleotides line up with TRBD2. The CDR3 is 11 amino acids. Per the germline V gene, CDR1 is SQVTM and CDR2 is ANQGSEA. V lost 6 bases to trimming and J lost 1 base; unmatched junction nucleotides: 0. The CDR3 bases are TGCAGCGTGGGGGGGTCCTACGAGCAGTACTTC. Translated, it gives CSVGGSYEQYF.